These 22 T cell receptor beta chains came from one sample sequenced in a study of beta chain features in type 1 diabetes. Findings and limits, study-wide: Type 1 diabetes patients had TCRB CDR3s that were shorter (moderately but significantly so) in all four CD4+ subsets.

Their antigen targets remain unknown. Sequenced material consisted of expressed TCRB transcripts (all of the isolated RNA was reverse transcribed). Using immunoSEQ multiplex PCR, the repertoire was profiled, and TCRdb retains in-frame clones only, with some absent. The repertoire consists of over 150,000 clones, with approximately 7.8% occurring once and the leading ten covering around 0.9%. Sequenced: central memory CD4+ T cells from blood. Source of these receptors: a woman between 40 and 55 years old with type 1 diabetes.

This clone was seen a few times. V is TRBV5-1 and J is TRBJ1-2, with 11 bases identical to TRBD1. This CDR3 is 16 amino acids long. The trim removed 7 bases at V and 8 bases at J, leaving 16 bases unmatched. The germline V gene has CDR1 SGHRS and CDR2 YFSETQ. Here the CDR3 reads CASAQGDRGYLGGYTF. The DNA of the CDR3 is TGCGCCAGCGCACAAGGGGACAGGGGGTACCTGGGAGGCTACACCTTC.

This chain connects TRBV9 to TRBJ2-7, with a possible D match to TRBD1 (5 bases). The CDR3 is 14 residues long. V lost 0 bases and J lost 3, with 10 bases in between. Germline V gene sequence: CDR1 SGDLS, CDR2 YYNGEE. In DNA, the CDR3 is TGTGCCAGCAGCGTAGCTCCCCAGGGCTACGAGCAGTACTTC. This gives the protein CASSVAPQGYEQYF.

There are a few counts of this clone. The J gene is TRBJ1-4, the V gene TRBV7-3; 8 nucleotides line up with TRBD1. The CDR3 is 15 amino acids. V lost 5 bases, J lost 8 bases, and 10 bases stayed unmatched. CDR1 is SGHTA, CDR2 FQGTGA, per germline. CDR3 amino acids: CASSKGVDRDEKLFF. CDR3 DNA: TGTGCCAGCAGCAAGGGGGTGGACAGGGACGAAAAACTGTTTTTT.

This chain joins TRBV28 and TRBJ2-2; 12 positions match TRBD2. Trimming at V came to 6 bases and at J to 6 bases, leaving 5 bases not matched to a gene. From germline, CDR1 is MDHEN and CDR2 SYDVKM. This CDR3 comprises 15 residues. CDR3 sequence: CASRPTSGSAGELFF. CDR3 DNA sequence: TGTGCCAGCAGACCGACTAGCGGGAGTGCCGGGGAGCTGTTTTTT.

This chain joins TRBV5-5 and TRBJ2-7, with 7 nucleotides matching TRBD2. Trimming cost V 7 bases and J 0 bases; bases outside gene matches: 1. The germline CDR1 and CDR2 sequences are SGHKS and YYEKEE (reference sequence). This CDR3 is built from 12 residues. The CDR3 region has the DNA TGTGCCAGCGGGGGGGACTCCTACGAGCAGTACTTC. Protein product: CASGGDSYEQYF.

The rearrangement links TRBV7-2 to TRBJ1-5, with TRBD1 as a possible D gene (6 bases). Trimming removed 5 bases from V and 3 bases from J, with 11 bases in between. Germline lookup yields CDR1 SGHTA and CDR2 FQGNSA. CDR3 size: 14 residues. The CDR3 DNA is TGTGCCAGCAGCGTCGACAGGAACAATCAGCCCCAGCATTTT. Protein sequence: CASSVDRNNQPQHF.

This clone was counted only a few times. The chain couples TRBV18 to TRBJ2-2; a weak D match, TRBD1 (6 bases). V was trimmed by 3 bases and J by 4 bases, leaving 15 bases between them. This CDR3 has 16 residues. CDR1 and CDR2 (germline): KGHSH, LQKENI. The CDR3 protein is CASSPPGQYRTGELFF. The CDR3, as DNA: TGTGCCAGCTCACCGCCAGGACAGTATCGCACCGGGGAGCTGTTTTTT. Full variable domain (outside the CDR3, taken from reference TRBV18 and TRBJ2-2): NAGVMQNPRHLVRRRGQEARLRCSPMKGHSHVYWYRQLPEEGLKFMVYLQKENIIDESGMPKERFSAEFPKEGPSILRIQQVVRGDSAAYFCASSPPGQYRTGELFFGEGSRLTVL.

V gene TRBV7-6 combines with J gene TRBJ1-3; D gene ambiguous. Germline V gives CDR1 SGHVS, CDR2 FNYEAQ. This CDR3 contains 15 residues. Trimming shortened V by 1 base and J by 0 bases, and 7 bases separated the two germline ends. CDR3 in amino acids: CASSLGHSSGNTIYF. The CDR3 DNA sequence: TGTGCCAGCAGCTTAGGACATAGCTCTGGAAACACCATATATTTT.

This clone has only a few counts. V is TRBV28 and J is TRBJ2-5, with 7 bases fitting TRBD1. Trimming cost V 3 bases and J 4 bases; bases outside gene matches: 5. The germline CDR1 and CDR2 sequences are MDHEN and SYDVKM. This CDR3 region has 14 residues. Here the CDR3 DNA reads TGTGCCAGCAGTTTTATACAGGGGACAGAGACCCAGTACTTC. Its translation is CASSFIQGTETQYF.

The chain joins TRBV29-1 to TRBJ1-2; no clear D gene. The CDR3 runs to 12 residues. Trimming removed 3 bases at V and 2 bases at J, with 7 bases between. In germline, CDR1 is SQVTM, CDR2 ANQGSEA. CDR3 protein: CSVDLQNYGYTF. CDR3 sequence (DNA): TGCAGCGTTGACTTACAGAACTATGGCTACACCTTC.

This clone was seen a handful of times. The rearrangement joins TRBV28 to TRBJ1-1; tentative D call: TRBD1 (5 bases). Germline loops: CDR1 MDHEN, CDR2 SYDVKM. The V and J ends lost 6 bases and 1 base respectively, with 18 bases between them. The CDR3 extends over 16 amino acids. In DNA, the CDR3 is TGTGCCAGCAGACCCCCGGCAGGACAAAGGAACACTGAAGCTTTCTTT. The encoded protein is CASRPPAGQRNTEAFF. Together with reference TRBV28 and TRBJ1-1, the CDR3 gives the full variable domain: DVKVTQSSRYLVKRTGEKVFLECVQDMDHENMFWYRQDPGLGLRLIYFSYDVKMKEKGDIPEGYSVSREKKERFSLILESASTNQTSMYLCASRPPAGQRNTEAFFGQGTRLTVV.

This clone appeared a few times. This sequence joins TRBV4-3 and TRBJ2-6; 7 bases match TRBD2. Germline V gene data show CDR1 as LGHNA and CDR2 as YSLEER. There are 15 residues in the CDR3. J was trimmed by 11 bases and V by 4 bases; bases with no gene match: 11. The CDR3 nucleotides read TGCGCCAGCAGCCCCCGATCGGGGGGTCGGGACGTCCTGACTTTC. Protein product: CASSPRSGGRDVLTF.

This chain connects TRBV18 to TRBJ1-2; D gene ambiguous. This CDR3 is built from 12 residues. V lost 8 bases, J lost 2 bases, and 9 bases lay in between. CDR1 is KGHSH and CDR2 is LQKENI in the germline V gene. CDR3 sequence reads: CASVGSNYGYTF. The CDR3 coding sequence is TGTGCCAGCGTCGGGTCCAACTATGGCTACACCTTC.

This clone was seen more than once but under ten times. The chain has TRBV29-1 and TRBJ2-3, with 10 bases that match TRBD2. The CDR3 spans 17 residues. Germline assignment: CDR1 SQVTM and CDR2 ANQGSEA. Germline trimming cut 2 bases from V and 5 bases from J; bases unmatched to any gene: 13. The CDR3 reads CSVERGTSGRGGDTQYF. CDR3 bases: TGCAGCGTTGAAAGGGGAACCAGCGGGAGGGGGGGAGATACGCAGTATTTT.

This clone was observed a handful of times. The chain has TRBV28 and TRBJ2-5; D possibly corresponds to TRBD2 (6 bases). The CDR3 sequence is 14 residues long. The germline V gene encodes CDR1 MDHEN and CDR2 SYDVKM. The V end lost 7 bases, the J end lost 3 bases, and 15 bases lay between the germline ends. The CDR3 bases are TGTGCCAGCATCAAGGACTACCGGAAAGAGACCCAGTACTTC. Protein sequence: CASIKDYRKETQYF.

Ten or more counts support this clone. This chain uses TRBV7-2 with TRBJ1-2, with a weak D call TRBD1 (5 bases). Germline assignment: CDR1 SGHTA and CDR2 FQGNSA. Trimming stripped 5 bases from V and 11 bases from J, with 15 bases between. This CDR3 is built from 12 residues. In DNA, the CDR3 is TGTGCCAGCAGCAGAAGTCAGGGAATTTACACCTTC. This translates into CASSRSQGIYTF.

The table lists this clone with a few counts. This chain uses TRBV7-2 with TRBJ2-4; TRBD1 aligns across 7 bases. The CDR3 has 13 amino acids. Germline trimming cut 7 bases from V and 10 bases from J; bases unmatched to any gene: 10. Germline values: CDR1 SGHTA, CDR2 FQGNSA. The CDR3 sequence: CASTFSGTAIQYF. Here the CDR3 DNA reads TGTGCCAGCACCTTCTCCGGGACAGCAATTCAGTACTTC.

The DNA of the CDR3 is TGTGCCGGGGGGGCAGACGATAACTATGGCTACACCTTC. This sequence encodes CAGGADDNYGYTF. The chain uses TRBV30 and TRBJ1-2, with D maybe TRBD1 (6 bases). Germline values: CDR1 GTSNPN, CDR2 SVGIG (reference sequence). CDR3 length: 13 residues. V lost 8 bases and J 1 base, leaving 14 bases between the germline ends.

The rearrangement uses TRBV19 and TRBJ1-1; 8 bases line up with TRBD1. Germline CDR1 LNHDA, CDR2 SQIVND (reference sequence). This CDR3 region has 14 residues. J gave up 6 bases and V 5 bases, and 8 bases lay outside the gene matches. CDR3 nucleotide sequence: TGTGCCAGTAGTGGGACAGGTAGGGCGGCTGAAGCTTTCTTT. Amino acid sequence: CASSGTGRAAEAFF.

CDR3 in amino acids: CASSLARGQTKNIQYF. CDR3 nucleotides: TGTGCCAGCAGCTTAGCGCGAGGACAGACCAAAAACATTCAGTACTTC. This chain connects TRBV7-2 to TRBJ2-4, with D tentatively TRBD1 (6 bases). The CDR3 covers 16 residues. CDR1 and CDR2 (germline): SGHTA, FQGNSA. Trimming took 0 bases from V and 2 from J, leaving 11 bases between them.

The chain couples TRBV18 to TRBJ1-2; 8 bases fit TRBD1. V shed 3 bases and J 8 bases; nucleotides not matched to a gene: 5. In germline, CDR1 is KGHSH, CDR2 LQKENI. The CDR3 totals 13 residues. CDR3 DNA: TGTGCCAGCTCACCGGACAGGGTGGACGGCTACACCTTC. Protein: CASSPDRVDGYTF.

The chain has TRBV5-1 and TRBJ1-1; tentatively, D is TRBD1 (5 bases). Germline V gene data show CDR1 as SGHRS and CDR2 as YFSETQ. The CDR3 covers 15 residues. Trimming removed 0 bases from V and 5 bases from J, with 14 bases in between. CDR3 in DNA: TGCGCCAGCAGCTTGGCCGGGGGGGGGAGTACTGAAGCTTTCTTT. It specifies CASSLAGGGSTEAFF.